The present T cell receptor beta chain was sequenced within a study of control samples from healthy donors and cancer patients. The CDR3 runs to 12 residues. Trimming pared 6 bases from V and 6 bases from J, leaving 12 bases between. This clone has more than one count but fewer than ten. The table came from immunoSEQ multiplex PCR; TCRdb's copy has only in-frame clones and leaves some out. The table shows 78,000 or so clones, with 70% to 90% occurring only once. Material for sequencing was blood. The TCR was taken from a woman between 50 and 59 years old in good health. The chain links TRBV12-3 or TRBV12-4 to TRBJ2-7, with no clear D. This CDR3 reads CASSSPGIEQYF. The CDR3 DNA reads TGTGCCAGCAGCTCCCCTGGTATCGAGCAGTACTTC.